This T cell receptor beta chain was recovered during a study of radiotherapy plus CTLA-4 blockade in lung cancer. General study results and limits: Response was reportedly best predicted by early blood T cell clone dynamics, with interferon-beta. Blood TCR clones of tumor origin expanded after radiotherapy plus ipilimumab.

Patients had chemo-refractory metastatic non-small-cell lung cancer and received focal radiation plus CTLA-4 blockade that used ipilimumab. Only in-frame clones appear in the TCRdb table, and some are missing; sequencing was by immunoSEQ multiplex PCR. The sample consists of 43,000 or so clones, about three quarters of them appearing once. V lost 0 bases, J lost 8 bases, and 17 bases lay in between. The CDR3 runs 15 residues. In germline, CDR1 is SNHLY, CDR2 FYNNEI. About this clone itself: Its antigen is as yet unknown.

The J gene is TRBJ2-7, the V gene TRBV2; a weak D match, TRBD2 (6 bases). Sequencing used peripheral blood, obtained from a patient treated with radiotherapy plus ipilimumab. The TCR was taken from a human donor with non-small cell lung cancer who had a complete response to radiotherapy plus ipilimumab. In nucleotides, the CDR3 is TGTGCCAGCAGTGAAGCGCCCGGGAGCGGGTCTAAGCAGTACTTC. This encodes CASSEAPGSGSKQYF. Complete variable domain (other parts from reference TRBV2 and TRBJ2-7): EPEVTQTPSHQVTQMGQEVILRCVPISNHLYFYWYRQILGQKVEFLVSFYNNEISEKSEIFDDQFSVERPDGSNFTLKIRSTKLEDSAMYFCASSEAPGSGSKQYFGPGTRLTVT.